This entry lists 29 T cell receptor beta chains sequenced from one sample in a study of T cells in Graves' hyperthyroidism and ophthalmopathy. RNA transcripts served as the template for amplifying TCR beta CDR3 regions. HTBI primers were the set used in a first-round RT-PCR of the TCR CDR3. TCRdb processed the multiplex PCR reads anew with MiXCR; each CDR3 protein has one entry. The data hold about half a million distinct CDR3 sequences, with less than 20% observed a single time. The sequencing input was blood. The receptors originated from a man between 35 and 55 years old with Graves' ophthalmopathy.

This chain connects TRBV6-2 or TRBV6-3 to TRBJ2-2; 9 bases match TRBD1. Germline values: CDR1 MNHEY, CDR2 SVGEGT. The ends lost 8 bases at V and 0 bases at J; junction bases unmatched: 16. This CDR3 contains 19 residues. This CDR3 reads CASYSGTGRGTANTGELFF. CDR3 bases: TGTGCCAGCTACTCCGGGACAGGGCGGGGGACAGCGAACACCGGGGAGCTGTTTTTT.

This clonotype appeared many times. The CDR3: CASSTRRGNTEAFF. The CDR3 nucleotides are TGTGCCAGCAGCACGAGGAGGGGTAACACTGAAGCTTTCTTT. The chain couples TRBV11-2 to TRBJ1-1; perhaps TRBD1 as D (5 bases). Trimming stripped 5 bases from V and 2 bases from J, with 12 bases between. The V gene's germline CDR1 is SGHAT and CDR2 FQNNGV. The CDR3 has 14 amino acids.

This clonotype has a count of ten or more. The rearrangement joins TRBV20-1 to TRBJ2-7, with 13 nucleotides matching TRBD2. CDR3 length: 16 residues. Germline V gene data show CDR1 as DFQATT and CDR2 as SNEGSKA (reference sequence). J gave up 5 bases and V 4 bases, and 11 bases lay outside the gene matches. CDR3 sequence: CSANPPGLAGKHEQYF. In DNA, the CDR3 is TGCAGTGCTAACCCCCCGGGACTAGCGGGGAAACACGAGCAGTACTTC.

This clonotype was recorded at least ten times. The V call is TRBV20-1, the J call TRBJ2-7; 10 nucleotides match TRBD2. Per germline, CDR1 DFQATT and CDR2 SNEGSKA (reference sequence). Trimming cost V 5 bases and J 2 bases; bases outside gene matches: 3. The CDR3 is 13 amino acids. The CDR3 sequence: CSAHSGGPYEQYF. The CDR3 nucleotides read TGCAGTGCTCATAGCGGGGGGCCCTACGAGCAGTACTTC.

The V gene is TRBV3-1, the J gene TRBJ1-3; 9 bases agree with TRBD1. J lost 0 bases, V lost 4 bases, and 7 bases had no gene match. The germline V gene has CDR1 LGHDT and CDR2 YNNKEL (reference sequence). The CDR3 length is 17 residues. CDR3 in DNA: TGTGCCAGCAGCCTAACGACAGGGGGGTTCTCTGGAAACACCATATATTTT. It encodes CASSLTTGGFSGNTIYF. Variable domain in full (rest from reference TRBV3-1 and TRBJ1-3): DTAVSQTPKYLVTQMGNDKSIKCEQNLGHDTMYWYKQDSKKFLKIMFSYNNKELIINETVPNRFSPKSPDKAHLNLHINSLELGDSAVYFCASSLTTGGFSGNTIYFGEGSWLTVV.

Note on this clonotype: This may be a read error: a much more frequent sequence differs by one nucleotide. The chain links TRBV20-1 to TRBJ2-4; D gene unclear. The CDR3 extends over 13 amino acids. CDR1 and CDR2 (germline): DFQATT, SNEGSKA (reference sequence). The CDR3 DNA is TGCAGTGCTGGAGATTTAGCCAAAAACATTCAGTACTTC. Protein product: CSAGDLAKNIQYF.

This clonotype was counted many times. The V and J genes are TRBV18 and TRBJ1-1, with 7 bases that match TRBD1. Per germline, CDR1 KGHSH and CDR2 LQKENI. The CDR3 has 14 amino acids. The V segment lost 3 bases and the J segment 5 bases; nucleotides outside the gene matches: 6. CDR3 sequence: CASSPQTGMTEAFF. In nucleotides, the CDR3 is TGTGCCAGCTCACCGCAGACAGGGATGACTGAAGCTTTCTTT.

This clonotype was detected ten times or more. CDR3 region: CASKLNGRVGSEQFF. The CDR3 nucleotides are TGTGCCAGCAAATTGAACGGCAGGGTAGGGAGTGAGCAGTTCTTC. The chain employs TRBV28 and TRBJ2-1; D assignment may be TRBD1 or TRBD2 (5 bases each). The length of the CDR3 is 15 residues. Trimming took 7 bases from V and 9 from J, leaving 22 bases between them. The germline gives CDR1 MDHEN, CDR2 SYDVKM. Full variable domain (missing parts from reference TRBV28 and TRBJ2-1): DVKVTQSSRYLVKRTGEKVFLECVQDMDHENMFWYRQDPGLGLRLIYFSYDVKMKEKGDIPEGYSVSREKKERFSLILESASTNQTSMYLCASKLNGRVGSEQFFGPGTRLTVL.

Many counts were recorded for this clonotype. The chain combines TRBV2 with TRBJ2-1, with 9 bases matching TRBD2. V lost 7 bases and J lost 2; bases outside the gene matches: 3. From germline, CDR1 is SNHLY and CDR2 FYNNEI. This CDR3 has 14 amino acids. CDR3 region: CASISGSAYNEQFF. The CDR3, as DNA: TGTGCCAGCATTAGCGGGAGCGCCTACAATGAGCAGTTCTTC.

This rearrangement joins TRBV20-1 to TRBJ1-4; 8 bases line up with TRBD1. The germline gives CDR1 DFQATT, CDR2 SNEGSKA (reference sequence). This CDR3 comprises 14 residues. The junction had 5 bases not matched to a gene; V was cut back by 5 bases and J by 3 bases. In nucleotides, the CDR3 is TGCAGTGCTCAACAGGGGGGCCCTAATGAAAAACTGTTTTTT. It translates to CSAQQGGPNEKLFF.

This clonotype was found many times. The genes are TRBV2 and TRBJ1-4, with D hard to call. Germline CDR1 reads SNHLY; CDR2 reads FYNNEI. The CDR3 is made up of 14 amino acids. V was cut by 4 bases and J by 2 bases, with 8 bases left in between. The DNA for the CDR3 is TGTGCCAGCAGTGGAGTGGGGACTAATGAAAAACTGTTTTTT. As protein: CASSGVGTNEKLFF. Combining the CDR3 with reference TRBV2 and TRBJ1-4 gives the whole variable domain EPEVTQTPSHQVTQMGQEVILRCVPISNHLYFYWYRQILGQKVEFLVSFYNNEISEKSEIFDDQFSVERPDGSNFTLKIRSTKLEDSAMYFCASSGVGTNEKLFFGSGTQLSVL.

This clonotype was recorded many times. The chain couples TRBV12-3 or TRBV12-4 to TRBJ2-3; weak D call: TRBD1 (5 bases). Between the trimmed V and J ends, which lost 2 bases and 6 bases, there was a span of 15 bases. This CDR3 comprises 15 residues. CDR3 sequence: CASSLQVRVPDTQYF. Here the CDR3 DNA reads TGTGCCAGCAGTTTACAAGTCAGGGTCCCGGATACGCAGTATTTT.

This clonotype occurred a few times. The V and J genes are TRBV18 and TRBJ2-3; 8 bases match TRBD1. The CDR3 is 16 residues long. Germline lookup yields CDR1 KGHSH and CDR2 LQKENI. Losses at the gene ends were 1 base for V and 7 bases for J; bases not matched to a gene: 10. The CDR3 here is CASSPLGGQGKNTQYF. The CDR3 nucleotides are TGTGCCAGCTCACCACTCGGCGGACAGGGAAAGAATACGCAGTATTTT.

The chain links TRBV5-1 to TRBJ2-1; 9 bases are a match to TRBD2. V shed 2 bases and J 5 bases; nucleotides not matched to a gene: 14. The CDR3 is made up of 18 amino acids. CDR1 and CDR2 from the germline V gene are SGHRS and YFSETQ. The CDR3 loop is CASSFEPPRRGGNNEQFF. The CDR3 DNA reads as TGCGCCAGCAGCTTTGAACCCCCCCGGCGGGGGGGAAACAATGAGCAGTTCTTC.

CDR3 amino acids: CASSQTSAGGPGETQYF. DNA for the CDR3: TGCGCCAGCAGCCAGACATCGGCGGGGGGGCCCGGTGAGACCCAGTACTTC. The chain recombines TRBV4-1 with TRBJ2-5; 9 nucleotides line up with TRBD2. CDR3 length: 17 amino acids. V shed 3 bases, J shed 5 bases, and the junction held 13 bases outside the gene matches. The V gene's germline CDR1 is MGHRA and CDR2 YSYEKL.

This clonotype has just a few counts. This chain uses TRBV20-1 with TRBJ2-4; 9 positions agree with TRBD2. V gave up 2 bases and J gave up 0 bases; unmatched junction bases: 2. The CDR3 contains 15 residues. Germline V gives CDR1 DFQATT, CDR2 SNEGSKA (reference sequence). CDR3 sequence: CSARLAGIAKNIQYF. The CDR3 region has the DNA TGCAGTGCTAGACTAGCGGGGATAGCCAAAAACATTCAGTACTTC.

The rearrangement joins TRBV5-1 to TRBJ2-5, with D possibly TRBD2 on 5 matching bases. The CDR3 consists of 14 residues. V dropped 3 bases and J dropped 5 bases, with 14 bases sitting between them. Per the germline V gene, CDR1 is SGHRS and CDR2 is YFSETQ. The CDR3 protein is CASSSSTGMETQYF. CDR3 in DNA: TGCGCCAGCAGCTCATCAACGGGAATGGAGACCCAGTACTTC.

About this clonotype: Being one base from a much bigger clone, this may be a read error. The rearrangement links TRBV7-9 to TRBJ1-2; the D is unclear. This CDR3 region has 11 residues. Germline CDR1 is SEHNR and CDR2 is FQNEAQ (reference sequence). The V and J ends lost 2 bases and 4 bases respectively, with 2 bases between them. CDR3 amino acids: CASSLPYGYTF. In DNA form, the CDR3 reads TGTGCCAGCAGCTTACCCTATGGCTACACCTTC. The full variable domain, rest sourced from reference TRBV7-9 and TRBJ1-2, is DTGVSQNPRHKITKRGQNVTFRCDPISEHNRLYWYRQTLGQGPEFLTYFQNEAQLEKSRLLSDRFSAERPKGSFSTLEIQRTEQGDSAMYLCASSLPYGYTFGSGTRLTVV.

J is TRBJ1-2 and V is TRBV7-8; the match to TRBD1 covers 8 bases. Germline-derived CDR1 and CDR2 are SGHVS and FQNEAQ. The length of the CDR3 is 13 residues. Trimming took 0 bases from V and 8 from J; bases not matched to a gene: 2. CDR3 DNA: TGTGCCAGCAGCTTAGCTGGACAGGGAGGCTACACCTTC. The encoded protein is CASSLAGQGGYTF.

J is TRBJ1-1 and V is TRBV6-1; a weak D match, TRBD1 (6 bases). Germline loops: CDR1 MNHNS, CDR2 SASEGT. The CDR3 covers 16 residues. Trimming removed 6 bases from V and 10 bases from J, with 27 bases in between. Written as DNA, the CDR3 is TGTGCCAGCAGCATTCTAAACCGGGACACCGTCAGAGGAGCTTTCTTT. Amino acid sequence: CASSILNRDTVRGAFF.

The sample holds a few counts of this clonotype. This chain connects TRBV3-1 to TRBJ2-1; 10 positions agree with TRBD2. The CDR3 runs to 17 residues. Trimming removed 4 bases from V and 2 bases from J; junction bases left unmatched: 8. Germline V gene lookup returns CDR1 LGHDT and CDR2 YNNKEL (reference sequence). CDR3 in DNA: TGTGCCAGCAGCCCCTCGACTAGCGGGCGGACCTACAATGAGCAGTTCTTC. Translated, it gives CASSPSTSGRTYNEQFF.

The chain employs TRBV6-1 and TRBJ1-5; 7 bases agree with TRBD1. Germline V gives CDR1 MNHNS, CDR2 SASEGT. This CDR3 contains 16 residues. Unmatched junction bases numbered 16, after V lost 8 bases and J lost 6 bases. The CDR3 nucleotides read TGTGCCAGCCTTCCCGACAGGGAAGGAGGCTCTCAGCCCCAGCATTTT. It is translated as CASLPDREGGSQPQHF.

This clonotype was picked up a small number of times. V is TRBV4-1 and J is TRBJ1-3; no reliable D call. V was cut by 5 bases and J by 4 bases, with 18 bases left in between. Germline assignment: CDR1 MGHRA and CDR2 YSYEKL. This CDR3 comprises 16 residues. This CDR3 is CASSDNSRGAGNTIYF. In nucleotides, the CDR3 is TGCGCCAGCAGCGATAATAGTCGGGGAGCGGGAAACACCATATATTTT.

As regards this clonotype: The germline gene is not matched at one end of the junction; a read error may be the cause. The chain carries TRBV7-7 and TRBJ2-3, with TRBD2 identical over 8 bases. Germline values: CDR1 SSHAT, CDR2 FNYEAQ (reference sequence). The CDR3 is 15 amino acids. CDR3 sequence (DNA): TGTGCTAGCAGCCCCCGACTAGCGCTCACAGATACGCAGTATTTT. This gives the protein CASSPRLALTDTQYF.

This clonotype has only a few counts. The chain employs TRBV30 and TRBJ2-1; 10 nucleotides line up with TRBD2. Unmatched junction bases numbered 8, after V lost 2 bases and J lost 7 bases. The V gene's germline CDR1 is GTSNPN and CDR2 SVGIG (reference sequence). This CDR3 comprises 15 residues. The CDR3 nucleotides read TGTGCCTGGAGTCCGCCTAGCGGGAGTCGGAATGAGCAGTTCTTC. This translates into CAWSPPSGSRNEQFF. Supplemented by reference TRBV30 and TRBJ2-1, the full variable domain reads SQTIHQWPATLVQPVGSPLSLECTVEGTSNPNLYWYRQAAGRGLQLLFYSVGIGQISSEVPQNLSASRPQDRQFILSSKKLLLSDSGFYLCAWSPPSGSRNEQFFGPGTRLTVL.

The chain couples TRBV12-3 or TRBV12-4 to TRBJ2-2; D unresolved. The CDR3 covers 13 residues. V lost 5 bases and J lost 6, with 10 bases in between. The CDR3, as DNA: TGTGCCAGCAGTCCCCGTATGGCCGGGGAGCTGTTTTTT. Its protein is CASSPRMAGELFF.

The rearrangement uses TRBV11-2 and TRBJ1-1; D perhaps matches TRBD1 (5 bases). Trimming removed 8 bases from V and 7 bases from J, with 14 bases in between. The germline V gene encodes CDR1 SGHAT and CDR2 FQNNGV. CDR3 length: 12 amino acids. The CDR3 nucleotides are TGTGCCAGCGGCCCCTCGGGGGATGAAGCTTTCTTT. Translating it yields CASGPSGDEAFF.

The chain is built from TRBV6-2 or TRBV6-3 and TRBJ2-7; no definite D call. V shed 6 bases and J shed 7 bases, with 22 bases lying between them. From germline, CDR1 is MNHEY and CDR2 SVGEGT. CDR3 length equals 15 residues. The DNA for the CDR3 is TGTGCCAGCAGCCCGCGGCGTGACGGCCCTGAAGAGCAGTACTTC. It yields the protein CASSPRRDGPEEQYF.

In this sample, this clonotype turned up many times. The chain is built from TRBV3-1 and TRBJ2-5; D is possibly TRBD1 (5 bases). The CDR3 loop spans 16 amino acids. CDR1 and CDR2 (germline): LGHDT, YNNKEL (reference sequence). Trimming took off 1 base at V and 1 base at J, with 13 bases between the two ends. As DNA, the CDR3 is TGTGCCAGCAGCCAAGGGATTGGACAACGCCAAGAGACCCAGTACTTC. Translated, it gives CASSQGIGQRQETQYF.